The 25 T cell receptor beta chains listed next were all sequenced from one sample in a study of cytotoxic CD8 clonotypes in ibrutinib-treated CLL. TCRdb's table, derived via immunoSEQ multiplex PCR, lists solely in-frame clones and lacks some. The data show some 140,000 clones, 75% to 95% seen once. The starting material was PBMCs, obtained after 12 months of ibrutinib treatment. Every receptor here comes from a human donor with chronic lymphocytic leukemia.

This chain uses TRBV7-3 with TRBJ2-1, with no clear D. The CDR3 loop spans 15 amino acids. The V end lost 2 bases, the J end lost 6 bases, and 14 bases lay between the germline ends. CDR1 SGHTA and CDR2 FQGTGA come from the germline V gene. The CDR3: CASSLGREVGNEQFF. For the CDR3, the DNA is TGTGCCAGCAGCTTAGGTAGAGAGGTGGGCAATGAGCAGTTCTTC.

This chain connects TRBV2 to TRBJ2-2; TRBD1 might be the D (5 bases). Deletions cut 5 bases from V and 2 bases from J, with 9 bases between. Germline CDR1 reads SNHLY; CDR2 reads FYNNEI. This CDR3 has 14 residues. CDR3 sequence (DNA): TGTGCCAGCAGTCGAGGACAAAACACCGGGGAGCTGTTTTTT. Its protein is CASSRGQNTGELFF.

The CDR3 here is CASQARGDGYTF. The CDR3 DNA follows: TGTGCCAGTCAAGCCAGGGGGGATGGCTACACCTTC. V is TRBV19 and J is TRBJ1-2; 7 positions match TRBD1. CDR1 and CDR2 from the germline V gene are LNHDA and SQIVND (reference sequence). There are 12 residues in the CDR3. V was clipped by 8 bases and J by 6 bases; unmatched bases: 6.

This rearrangement joins TRBV14 to TRBJ2-7; either TRBD1 or TRBD2 may supply D (5 bases each). CDR3 length: 16 residues. Trimming removed 0 bases from V and 2 bases from J, with 14 bases in between. Looked up from germline, CDR1 is SGHDN and CDR2 is FVKESK. As DNA, the CDR3 is TGTGCCAGCAGCCAAGACCGGGGCGGTGGGGCCTACGAGCAGTACTTC. Its translation: CASSQDRGGGAYEQYF.

The rearrangement links TRBV28 to TRBJ1-5, with D unclear. V lost 6 bases, J lost 3 bases, and 15 bases lay in between. Germline CDR1 is MDHEN and CDR2 is SYDVKM. This CDR3 spans 15 amino acids. CDR3 nucleotides: TGTGCCAGCAGGCTTGTGCGTAATTACAATCAGCCCCAGCATTTT. Its translation: CASRLVRNYNQPQHF.

V and J are TRBV7-3 and TRBJ1-2, with D unclear. The CDR3 contains 12 residues. Germline V gene lookup returns CDR1 SGHTA and CDR2 FQGTGA. Trimming stripped 10 bases from V and 3 bases from J, with 12 bases between. CDR3 in DNA: TGTGCCAAAATTCCTGGGGACTATGGCTACACCTTC. Its translation is CAKIPGDYGYTF.

The gene calls are TRBV19 and TRBJ1-5, with TRBD1 identical over 7 bases. The CDR3 contains 16 residues. CDR1 is LNHDA and CDR2 is SQIVND in the germline V gene (reference sequence). After removal of 1 base from V and 3 bases from J, the junction contained 6 bases not matched to a gene. CDR3 DNA: TGTGCCAGTAGTATAGGTGACAGGGTTATCAATCAGCCCCAGCATTTT. Its protein is CASSIGDRVINQPQHF.

V gene TRBV2 combines with J gene TRBJ2-2; 7 bases line up with TRBD1. Germline CDR1 and CDR2: SNHLY and FYNNEI. The CDR3 is 14 residues long. V shed 1 base, J shed 8 bases, and the junction held 4 bases outside the gene matches. The CDR3 DNA follows: TGTGCCAGCAGTGAAGAAGGGGGCAGAGGGGAGCTGTTTTTT. Translated, it gives CASSEEGGRGELFF. Together with reference TRBV2 and TRBJ2-2, the CDR3 gives the full variable domain: EPEVTQTPSHQVTQMGQEVILRCVPISNHLYFYWYRQILGQKVEFLVSFYNNEISEKSEIFDDQFSVERPDGSNFTLKIRSTKLEDSAMYFCASSEEGGRGELFFGEGSRLTVL.

The genes are TRBV29-1 and TRBJ2-6; D is unclear. Germline CDR1 and CDR2: SQVTM and ANQGSEA. This CDR3 region has 16 residues. V was shortened by 4 bases and J by 5 bases, with 18 bases between the two germline ends. The CDR3 nucleotides are TGCAGCGTTGTGTGTGTACTACAAAGTCGGGCCAACGTCCTGACTTTC. As protein: CSVVCVLQSRANVLTF.

The chain joins TRBV7-3 to TRBJ2-1; a possible D gene is TRBD1 (6 bases). V lost 5 bases and J 1 base, leaving 12 bases between the germline ends. Germline V lookup: CDR1 SGHTA, CDR2 FQGTGA. This CDR3 comprises 15 residues. The CDR3: CASSPSQGSYNEQFF. Written as DNA, the CDR3 is TGTGCCAGCAGCCCTTCACAGGGTTCCTACAATGAGCAGTTCTTC.

The V call is TRBV5-1, the J call TRBJ2-3; 7 bases map to TRBD1. This CDR3 spans 16 amino acids. The germline CDR1 and CDR2 sequences are SGHRS and YFSETQ. V was pared by 4 bases and J by 2 bases, with 10 bases of the junction left unmatched. The DNA of the CDR3 is TGCGCCAGCAGCCGACTCATAACAGGGGTCACAGATACGCAGTATTTT. Amino acid sequence: CASSRLITGVTDTQYF. Combining the CDR3 with reference TRBV5-1 and TRBJ2-3 gives the whole variable domain KAGVTQTPRYLIKTRGQQVTLSCSPISGHRSVSWYQQTPGQGLQFLFEYFSETQRNKGNFPGRFSGRQFSNSRSEMNVSTLELGDSALYLCASSRLITGVTDTQYFGPGTRLTVL.

The chain joins TRBV5-1 to TRBJ2-5; D is uncertain. CDR3 length equals 13 residues. In germline, CDR1 is SGHRS, CDR2 YFSETQ. V lost 1 base and J 5 bases, leaving 9 bases between the germline ends. The CDR3: CASSLFSLETQYF. DNA for the CDR3: TGCGCCAGCAGCTTGTTCTCTCTTGAGACCCAGTACTTC. The complete variable domain, with remaining parts taken from reference TRBV5-1 and TRBJ2-5, reads KAGVTQTPRYLIKTRGQQVTLSCSPISGHRSVSWYQQTPGQGLQFLFEYFSETQRNKGNFPGRFSGRQFSNSRSEMNVSTLELGDSALYLCASSLFSLETQYFGPGTRLLVL.

The chain uses TRBV18 and TRBJ1-2; 7 nucleotides line up with TRBD1. This CDR3 contains 16 residues. Unmatched junction bases numbered 8, after V lost 2 bases and J lost 2 bases. CDR1 KGHSH and CDR2 LQKENI come from the germline V gene. CDR3 nucleotide sequence: TGTGCCAGCTCACCAACGGGCCAGGGGGGCAACTATGGCTACACCTTC. This translates into CASSPTGQGGNYGYTF.

The chain couples TRBV7-3 to TRBJ2-1, with 14 positions matching TRBD2. J gave up 2 bases and V 3 bases, and 6 bases lay outside the gene matches. The V gene's germline CDR1 is SGHTA and CDR2 FQGTGA. The CDR3 loop spans 18 amino acids. DNA of the CDR3: TGTGCCAGCAGCTTCGGACTAGCGGGAGGCCGTGCCTACAATGAGCAGTTCTTC. This codes for CASSFGLAGGRAYNEQFF. The entire variable domain, with the rest obtained from reference TRBV7-3 and TRBJ2-1, is as follows: GAGVSQTPSNKVTEKGKYVELRCDPISGHTALYWYRQSLGQGPEFLIYFQGTGAADDSGLPNDRFFAVRPEGSVSTLKIQRTERGDSAVYLCASSFGLAGGRAYNEQFFGPGTRLTVL.

The chain has TRBV19 and TRBJ2-7; 12 positions agree with TRBD2. V lost 3 bases and J lost 9; bases outside the gene matches: 9. Germline-derived CDR1 and CDR2 are LNHDA and SQIVND (reference sequence). CDR3 length equals 15 residues. The CDR3 sequence is CASSMRLAGAGSQYF. In DNA form, the CDR3 reads TGTGCCAGTAGTATGAGACTAGCGGGAGCAGGTTCGCAGTACTTC. The full variable domain, with the rest looked up from reference TRBV19 and TRBJ2-7, is DGGITQSPKYLFRKEGQNVTLSCEQNLNHDAMYWYRQDPGQGLRLIYYSQIVNDFQKGDIAEGYSVSREKKESFPLTVTSAQKNPTAFYLCASSMRLAGAGSQYFGPGTRLTVT.

The chain is built from TRBV4-3 and TRBJ2-3, with 7 positions matching TRBD2. Germline V lookup: CDR1 LGHNA, CDR2 YSLEER. V shed 0 bases and J 3 bases; nucleotides not matched to a gene: 6. The CDR3 is 16 amino acids. The CDR3 sequence: CASSQDLAGETDTQYF. In nucleotides, the CDR3 is TGCGCCAGCAGCCAAGATTTGGCGGGAGAGACAGATACGCAGTATTTT.

The chain has TRBV27 and TRBJ2-5; maybe TRBD2 (5 bases). From germline, CDR1 is MNHEY and CDR2 SMNVEV (reference sequence). V lost 7 bases and J lost 5, with 14 bases in between. There are 13 residues in the CDR3. The CDR3 reads CASTFPGSETQYF. The CDR3 DNA sequence: TGTGCCAGCACCTTTCCGGGATCGGAGACCCAGTACTTC.

The chain recombines TRBV7-3 with TRBJ2-5, with 7 bases matching TRBD1. V shed 4 bases and J 4 bases; nucleotides not matched to a gene: 6. CDR1 is SGHTA and CDR2 is FQGTGA in the germline V gene. The CDR3 extends over 14 amino acids. The CDR3 region is CASSSNRGGETQYF. The CDR3 DNA reads TGTGCCAGCAGCTCAAACAGGGGTGGAGAGACCCAGTACTTC.

The chain's CDR3 is CATSVGGKPYEQYF. CDR3 DNA sequence: TGTGCCACTTCGGTAGGAGGGAAACCCTACGAGCAGTACTTC. This chain connects TRBV6-5 to TRBJ2-7, with D perhaps matching TRBD2 (6 bases). With 10 bases removed from V and 2 bases from J, the gap between germline ends came to 18 bases. Looked up from germline, CDR1 is MNHEY and CDR2 is SVGAGI. This CDR3 comprises 14 residues.

This chain links TRBV30 with TRBJ1-4, with D maybe TRBD1 (6 bases). Germline CDR1 is GTSNPN and CDR2 is SVGIG (reference sequence). Trimming took off 2 bases at V and 0 bases at J, with 13 bases between the two ends. The CDR3 is 16 amino acids. The CDR3 sequence is CAWSPPTGPTNEKLFF. DNA for the CDR3: TGTGCCTGGAGTCCACCCACAGGGCCAACTAATGAAAAACTGTTTTTT.

This sequence joins TRBV4-3 and TRBJ2-5; D not resolved. Trimming removed 1 base at V and 0 bases at J, with 9 bases between. Germline V gives CDR1 LGHNA, CDR2 YSLEER. This CDR3 has 15 amino acids. CDR3 residues: CASSQVFGNQETQYF. CDR3 nucleotide sequence: TGCGCCAGCAGCCAAGTTTTCGGAAACCAAGAGACCCAGTACTTC.

This chain joins TRBV5-1 and TRBJ2-3; 7 bases are shared with TRBD1. CDR1 is SGHRS, CDR2 YFSETQ, per germline. V lost 3 bases and J lost 1; bases outside the gene matches: 2. The CDR3 is made up of 14 amino acids. Here the CDR3 DNA reads TGCGCCAGCAGCTCTGGACAGGGCACAGATACGCAGTATTTT. Translation gives CASSSGQGTDTQYF.

This clone came up once. CDR3 DNA sequence: TGTGCCAGCAGCTTACGGAACGAGCAGTACTTC. Translated: CASSLRNEQYF. The V and J genes are TRBV7-2 and TRBJ2-7; D not certain. The CDR3 has 11 amino acids. Germline CDR1 SGHTA, CDR2 FQGNSA. With 2 bases removed from V and 5 bases from J, the gap between germline ends came to 4 bases.

The chain employs TRBV4-1 and TRBJ1-1; D gene uncertain. Deletions cut 3 bases from V and 2 bases from J, with 10 bases between. Looked up from germline, CDR1 is MGHRA and CDR2 is YSYEKL. The CDR3 contains 14 residues. The CDR3 loop reads CASSHLGINTEAFF. The CDR3 nucleotides read TGCGCCAGCAGCCATCTCGGGATTAACACTGAAGCTTTCTTT.

CDR3 DNA sequence: TGTGCCAGCAGCTTAGGGGGGACAGGGCCCCCTGGGGACGAGCAGTACTTC. Translating gives CASSLGGTGPPGDEQYF. The chain is built from TRBV7-2 and TRBJ2-7, with TRBD1 identical over 9 bases. J lost 5 bases, V lost 1 base, and 12 bases had no gene match. CDR3 length equals 17 residues. Germline-derived CDR1 and CDR2 are SGHTA and FQGNSA.